Listed here are 32 T cell receptor beta chains from one sample, sequenced in a study of T cell repertoires in cytomegalovirus infection. TCRdb re-called the reads through MiXCR, storing one row per CDR3 protein. The profile covers about 320,000 distinct CDR3 sequences, with more than 9% appearing a single time and 4.3% taken by the ten largest. The material sequenced was PBMCs. These receptors were obtained from a human donor in good health (CMV status not recorded). Some clones in this sample may be carry-over from other donors' samples.

In its sample, this clonotype was seen many times. V usage is TRBV7-2 and J usage is TRBJ2-7; 9 nucleotides agree with TRBD2. After removal of 0 bases from V and 4 bases from J, the junction contained 7 bases not matched to a gene. Per germline, CDR1 SGHTA and CDR2 FQGNSA. CDR3 length: 16 amino acids. The DNA of the CDR3 is TGTGCCAGCAGCTTAGCTTTTAGCGGGAGTGGGTACGAGCAGTACTTC. It yields the protein CASSLAFSGSGYEQYF.

Ten or more counts support this clonotype. The genes are TRBV19 and TRBJ2-3; possibly TRBD1 for D (5 bases). In germline, CDR1 is LNHDA, CDR2 SQIVND (reference sequence). Deletions cut 4 bases from V and 8 bases from J, with 22 bases between. The length of the CDR3 is 16 residues. CDR3 DNA sequence: TGTGCCAGTAGTACATGGGGTGGCAGGGAAAGTAGTACGCAGTATTTT. This gives the protein CASSTWGGRESSTQYF.

The chain combines TRBV20-1 with TRBJ1-5, with TRBD1 as a possible D gene (6 bases). Germline V lookup: CDR1 DFQATT, CDR2 SNEGSKA (reference sequence). V lost 0 bases and J lost 5, with 14 bases in between. The CDR3 sequence is 15 residues long. The CDR3: CSARERGGADQPQHF. The CDR3 coding sequence is TGCAGTGCTAGAGAACGGGGGGGGGCGGATCAGCCCCAGCATTTT.

The sample holds many counts of this clonotype. This sequence joins TRBV28 and TRBJ2-7, with D unresolved. V lost 2 bases and J 5 bases, leaving 13 bases between the germline ends. Germline V gene sequence: CDR1 MDHEN, CDR2 SYDVKM. CDR3 size: 14 residues. The CDR3 DNA is TGTGCCAGCAGTTTAAGACAAGGGCTCAACGAGCAGTACTTC. Amino acid sequence: CASSLRQGLNEQYF.

The chain is built from TRBV28 and TRBJ1-1; 7 bases line up with TRBD1. V was clipped by 5 bases and J by 6 bases; unmatched bases: 6. The CDR3 extends over 13 amino acids. The germline CDR1 and CDR2 sequences are MDHEN and SYDVKM. The CDR3, as DNA: TGTGCCAGCAGTCGGACAGACAGGGCTGAAGCTTTCTTT. It yields the protein CASSRTDRAEAFF.

The chain combines TRBV7-2 with TRBJ2-5; a possible D gene is TRBD2 (7 bases). The CDR3 length is 15 residues. Germline V gives CDR1 SGHTA, CDR2 FQGNSA. Trimming cost V 3 bases and J 4 bases, with 15 bases left between them. The CDR3 coding sequence is TGTGCCAGCAGCTTGGTCGGGGGGCGCCCAGAGACCCAGTACTTC. It codes for CASSLVGGRPETQYF.

The rearrangement links TRBV6-5 to TRBJ1-5; unclear D gene. The CDR3 runs to 14 residues. Trimming removed 4 bases from V and 9 bases from J, with 16 bases in between. The germline V gene encodes CDR1 MNHEY and CDR2 SVGAGI. The CDR3 region is CASSSAGGFGPQHF. In DNA, the CDR3 is TGTGCCAGCAGTTCCGCAGGCGGATTTGGGCCCCAGCATTTT.

This clonotype has a handful of counts. The V gene is TRBV4-3, the J gene TRBJ2-1, with 8 nucleotides matching TRBD2. Germline V gene data show CDR1 as LGHNA and CDR2 as YSLEER. J gave up 8 bases and V 2 bases, and 8 bases lay outside the gene matches. The CDR3 runs 15 residues. CDR3 in amino acids: CASSQTGGAVYEQFF. The DNA of the CDR3 is TGCGCCAGCAGCCAAACCGGGGGGGCCGTATATGAGCAGTTCTTC.

The chain recombines TRBV6-6 with TRBJ2-2, with 8 positions matching TRBD1. Trimming removed 10 bases from V and 6 bases from J; junction bases left unmatched: 7. This CDR3 is 13 amino acids long. Germline CDR1 reads MNHNY; CDR2 reads SVGAGI (reference sequence). The CDR3 sequence is CATDRGKPGELFF. For the CDR3, the DNA is TGTGCCACCGACAGGGGTAAACCCGGGGAGCTGTTTTTT.

The chain employs TRBV12-3 or TRBV12-4 and TRBJ1-2; tentative D call: TRBD1 (6 bases). Trimming left V 6 bases short and J 7 bases short, with 24 bases between. The CDR3 covers 16 residues. The CDR3 coding sequence is TGTGCCAGCAGCTATCAAGCCGACAGGCCAGGCGGTGGCTACACCTTC. It yields the protein CASSYQADRPGGGYTF.

This clonotype was counted many times. The J gene is TRBJ1-5, the V gene TRBV5-6, with D uncertain. The CDR3 length is 13 residues. CDR1 is SGHDT, CDR2 YYEEEE, per germline. Deletions cut 4 bases from V and 4 bases from J, with 9 bases between. The CDR3 bases are TGTGCCAGCAGCAGGGCGGGTAATCAGCCCCAGCATTTT. It codes for CASSRAGNQPQHF. The variable domain in full, with the rest retrieved from reference TRBV5-6 and TRBJ1-5, is DAGVTQSPTHLIKTRGQQVTLRCSPKSGHDTVSWYQQALGQGPQFIFQYYEEEERQRGNFPDRFSGHQFPNYSSELNVNALLLGDSALYLCASSRAGNQPQHFGDGTRLSIL.

This clonotype occurred many times. The chain is built from TRBV6-2 or TRBV6-3 and TRBJ2-5; either TRBD1 or TRBD2 may supply D (5 bases each). This CDR3 region has 15 residues. Between the trimmed V and J ends, which lost 2 bases and 0 bases, there was a span of 10 bases. The germline gives CDR1 MNHEY, CDR2 SVGEGT. CDR3 DNA sequence: TGTGCCAGCAGTTACCGGGACGGGGACCAAGAGACCCAGTACTTC. Translated, it gives CASSYRDGDQETQYF.

This clonotype has more than one count but fewer than ten. The CDR3 loop reads CASSKTGFETQYF. The CDR3 bases are TGTGCCAGCAGTAAAACAGGGTTCGAGACCCAGTACTTC. The chain employs TRBV2 and TRBJ2-5; TRBD1 is a possible D gene (6 bases). This CDR3 is 13 amino acids long. The germline V gene encodes CDR1 SNHLY and CDR2 FYNNEI. Trimming took off 5 bases at V and 5 bases at J, with 12 bases between the two ends.

The chain carries TRBV6-2 or TRBV6-3 and TRBJ2-2; the D is unclear. The V gene's germline CDR1 is MNHEY and CDR2 SVGEGT. V lost 2 bases to trimming and J lost 3 bases, with 10 bases between them. The CDR3 has 15 amino acids. CDR3 protein: CASSYLRADTGELFF. The CDR3 coding sequence is TGTGCCAGCAGTTACCTAAGGGCGGACACCGGGGAGCTGTTTTTT.

The rearrangement links TRBV19 to TRBJ1-5; no clear D gene. From germline, CDR1 is LNHDA and CDR2 SQIVND (reference sequence). The CDR3 extends over 14 amino acids. V gave up 8 bases and J gave up 4 bases, with 15 bases separating them. The chain's CDR3 is CASRKSEPNQPQHF. CDR3 DNA sequence: TGTGCCAGTCGGAAATCAGAGCCGAATCAGCCCCAGCATTTT. The full variable domain, its missing parts supplied by reference TRBV19 and TRBJ1-5, is DGGITQSPKYLFRKEGQNVTLSCEQNLNHDAMYWYRQDPGQGLRLIYYSQIVNDFQKGDIAEGYSVSREKKESFPLTVTSAQKNPTAFYLCASRKSEPNQPQHFGDGTRLSIL.

In its sample, this clonotype was seen many times. This chain connects TRBV25-1 to TRBJ1-2; possibly TRBD1 for D (5 bases). Looked up from germline, CDR1 is MGHDK and CDR2 is SYGVNS. Trimming cost V 3 bases and J 3 bases, with 8 bases left between them. The CDR3 consists of 13 residues. CDR3 sequence (DNA): TGTGCCAGCAGTGACTCAGGGCACTATGGCTACACCTTC. This gives the protein CASSDSGHYGYTF.

This clonotype was counted a few times. This chain uses TRBV7-2 with TRBJ2-7, with D perhaps given as TRBD1 or TRBD2 (5 bases each). Germline CDR1 and CDR2: SGHTA and FQGNSA. Trimming removed 4 bases from V and 8 bases from J, with 18 bases in between. This CDR3 has 14 residues. The CDR3 sequence: CASSSTGTSIKQYF. CDR3 in DNA: TGTGCCAGCAGCTCTACCGGGACCTCGATCAAGCAGTACTTC.

This clonotype was recorded once. A much more abundant neighbour one base away suggests this may be a read error. The V call is TRBV7-2, the J call TRBJ1-1; D gene ambiguous. Trimming cost V 5 bases and J 4 bases, with 14 bases left between them. The CDR3 runs to 14 residues. Germline V gives CDR1 SGHTA, CDR2 FQGNSA. The CDR3 spells CASSRRIGLTEAFF. CDR3 DNA: TGTGCCAGCAGCAGGAGGATAGGCCTCACTGAAGCTTTCTTT.

On this clonotype: A much larger clone differs from this one at a single base, so this may be a read error. This chain uses TRBV20-1 with TRBJ2-1; D possibly matches TRBD1 or TRBD2 (5 bases each). V was clipped by 2 bases and J by 3 bases, with 20 bases between them. In germline, CDR1 is DFQATT, CDR2 SNEGSKA (reference sequence). The CDR3 runs to 17 residues. CDR3 coding DNA: TGCAGTGCTAGAACCCCTCGGGGCTCGGGATTCTACAATGAGCAGTTCTTC. Protein product: CSARTPRGSGFYNEQFF.

This clonotype was seen a handful of times. The chain couples TRBV2 to TRBJ1-2; D is unclear. Germline-derived CDR1 and CDR2 are SNHLY and FYNNEI. The CDR3 extends over 13 amino acids. Trimming took off 2 bases at V and 4 bases at J, with 8 bases between the two ends. CDR3 DNA: TGTGCCAGCAGTGAATCCGAGATCTATGGCTACACCTTC. It is translated as CASSESEIYGYTF.

This clonotype has more than one count but fewer than ten. This rearrangement joins TRBV20-1 to TRBJ2-7; no firm D call. This CDR3 region has 10 residues. Germline lookup yields CDR1 DFQATT and CDR2 SNEGSKA (reference sequence). V lost 5 bases, J lost 7 bases, and 9 bases lay in between. The CDR3 protein is CSAGLREQYF. As DNA, the CDR3 is TGCAGTGCTGGTCTACGAGAGCAGTACTTC.

This clonotype was found many times. The V and J genes are TRBV7-8 and TRBJ2-7; tentative D call: TRBD1 (6 bases). The CDR3 extends over 14 amino acids. Trimming cost V 2 bases and J 3 bases, with 11 bases left between them. The germline gives CDR1 SGHVS, CDR2 FQNEAQ. Here the CDR3 DNA reads TGTGCCAGCAGCTTAATCCCAGGGGTCTACGAGCAGTACTTC. Translation gives CASSLIPGVYEQYF.

This clonotype was seen a few times. CDR3 sequence (DNA): TGTGCCAGCAGCCCTATTTTTCTCCGGACGGACCGGCCAGATACGCAGTATTTT. Its translation: CASSPIFLRTDRPDTQYF. The genes are TRBV14 and TRBJ2-3; D unresolved. Germline V gene sequence: CDR1 SGHDN, CDR2 FVKESK. V was shortened by 4 bases and J by 4 bases, with 24 bases between the two germline ends. CDR3 length: 18 residues.

This clonotype was counted many times. The V and J genes are TRBV6-2 or TRBV6-3 and TRBJ2-1, with D possibly matching TRBD1 (5 bases). This CDR3 region has 14 residues. The V gene lost 6 bases and the J gene lost 1 base, with 10 bases spanning the gap. Germline assignment: CDR1 MNHEY and CDR2 SVGEGT. The CDR3 here is CASRGDGSYNEQFF. The CDR3 bases are TGTGCCAGCAGAGGGGATGGGTCCTACAATGAGCAGTTCTTC.

This clonotype was seen a few times. The rearrangement joins TRBV12-5 to TRBJ2-2, with 11 bases aligning to TRBD1. With V trimmed by 2 bases and J by 8 bases, 16 bases remained unmatched. The CDR3 covers 19 residues. CDR1 and CDR2 (germline): LGHNT, FRNRAP. The CDR3: CASGLIITGTGGLTGELFF. The DNA for the CDR3 is TGTGCTAGTGGTTTGATAATAACCGGGACAGGGGGGCTGACTGGGGAGCTGTTTTTT.

This CDR3 is CASSPTGNRGYGYTF. The CDR3 bases are TGTGCCAGCAGTCCGACAGGCAATCGGGGGTATGGCTACACCTTC. The chain combines TRBV12-3 or TRBV12-4 with TRBJ1-2; D may be TRBD1 (6 bases). Trimming took 5 bases from V and 5 from J, leaving 18 bases between them. The CDR3 has 15 residues.

In its sample, this clonotype was seen many times. This chain joins TRBV7-2 and TRBJ1-5, with D unresolved. This CDR3 region has 14 residues. CDR1 is SGHTA, CDR2 FQGNSA, per germline. V was clipped by 1 base and J by 5 bases, with 9 bases between them. As DNA, the CDR3 is TGTGCCAGCAGCTTAGACTTGGGGTATCAGCCCCAGCATTTT. Its translation: CASSLDLGYQPQHF.

The chain combines TRBV11-2 with TRBJ2-7; D uncertain. The CDR3 is 14 amino acids. Germline V lookup: CDR1 SGHAT, CDR2 FQNNGV. V was cut by 6 bases and J by 2 bases, with 14 bases left in between. In nucleotides, the CDR3 is TGTGCCAGCAGGTCTCCTCGCGGTCCCTACGAGCAGTACTTC. Translating it yields CASRSPRGPYEQYF.

This chain joins TRBV5-6 and TRBJ2-6, with TRBD1 as a possible D gene (5 bases). V lost 5 bases and J 4 bases, leaving 13 bases between the germline ends. Germline V gene data show CDR1 as SGHDT and CDR2 as YYEEEE. The CDR3 is 15 amino acids. In DNA form, the CDR3 reads TGTGCCAGCAGAAACACAGGTGGGGGGGCCAACGTCCTGACTTTC. This encodes CASRNTGGGANVLTF.

This clonotype was counted ten times or more. This chain joins TRBV7-2 and TRBJ1-5; D is unclear. The CDR3 runs to 15 residues. V lost 6 bases to trimming and J lost 6 bases, with 18 bases between them. Germline V CDR1 and CDR2: SGHTA, FQGNSA. CDR3 region: CASSNIPGVGQPQHF. The CDR3 nucleotides are TGTGCCAGCAGTAACATTCCCGGGGTAGGTCAGCCCCAGCATTTT.

The rearrangement links TRBV15 to TRBJ1-5; D is uncertain. The CDR3 is 16 amino acids. Trimming left V 0 bases short and J 2 bases short, with 11 bases between. The germline V gene has CDR1 LNHNV and CDR2 YYDKDF (reference sequence). CDR3 nucleotides: TGTGCCACCAGCAGAGATCCGCGCGCCGGCAATCAGCCCCAGCATTTT. This translates into CATSRDPRAGNQPQHF.

This clonotype was seen more than once but under ten times. This chain uses TRBV9 with TRBJ2-2; 7 bases are a match to TRBD1. V gave up 3 bases and J gave up 2 bases; unmatched junction bases: 7. Per germline, CDR1 SGDLS and CDR2 YYNGEE. This CDR3 is built from 16 residues. The CDR3 DNA reads as TGTGCCAGCAGCGCAACCGGGACAGCTAACACCGGGGAGCTGTTTTTT. Translation: CASSATGTANTGELFF.